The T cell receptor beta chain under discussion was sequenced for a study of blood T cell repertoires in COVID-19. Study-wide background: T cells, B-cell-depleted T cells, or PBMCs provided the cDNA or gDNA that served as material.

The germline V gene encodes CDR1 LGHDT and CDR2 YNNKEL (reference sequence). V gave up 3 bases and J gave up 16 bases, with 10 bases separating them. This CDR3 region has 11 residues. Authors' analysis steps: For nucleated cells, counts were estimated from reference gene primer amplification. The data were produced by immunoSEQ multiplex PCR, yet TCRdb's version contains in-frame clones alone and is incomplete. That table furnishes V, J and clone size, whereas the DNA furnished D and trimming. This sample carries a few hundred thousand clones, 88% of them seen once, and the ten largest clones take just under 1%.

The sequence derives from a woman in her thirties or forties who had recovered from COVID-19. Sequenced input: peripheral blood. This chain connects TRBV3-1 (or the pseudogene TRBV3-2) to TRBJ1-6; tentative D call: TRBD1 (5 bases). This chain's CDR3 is CASSHGARLHF. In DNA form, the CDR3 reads TGTGCCAGCAGCCATGGGGCCCGACTCCACTTT.